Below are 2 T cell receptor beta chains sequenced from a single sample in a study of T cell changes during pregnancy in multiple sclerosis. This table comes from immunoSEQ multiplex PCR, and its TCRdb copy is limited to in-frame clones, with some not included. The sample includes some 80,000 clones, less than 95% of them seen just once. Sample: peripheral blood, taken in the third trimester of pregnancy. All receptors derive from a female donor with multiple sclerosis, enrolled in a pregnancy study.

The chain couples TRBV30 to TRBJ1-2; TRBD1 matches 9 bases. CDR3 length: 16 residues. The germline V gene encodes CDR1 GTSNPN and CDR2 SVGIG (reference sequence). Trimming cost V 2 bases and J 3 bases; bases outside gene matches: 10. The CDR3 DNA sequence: TGTGCCTGGAGTTTAGGGCAACAGGGGGCATACTATGGCTACACCTTC. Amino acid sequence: CAWSLGQQGAYYGYTF.

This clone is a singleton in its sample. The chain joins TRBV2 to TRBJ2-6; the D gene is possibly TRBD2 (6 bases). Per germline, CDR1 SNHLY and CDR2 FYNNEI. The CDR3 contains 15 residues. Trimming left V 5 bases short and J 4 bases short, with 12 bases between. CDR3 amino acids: CASSWEAGGANVLTF. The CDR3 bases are TGTGCCAGCAGTTGGGAGGCTGGCGGGGCCAACGTCCTGACTTTC.